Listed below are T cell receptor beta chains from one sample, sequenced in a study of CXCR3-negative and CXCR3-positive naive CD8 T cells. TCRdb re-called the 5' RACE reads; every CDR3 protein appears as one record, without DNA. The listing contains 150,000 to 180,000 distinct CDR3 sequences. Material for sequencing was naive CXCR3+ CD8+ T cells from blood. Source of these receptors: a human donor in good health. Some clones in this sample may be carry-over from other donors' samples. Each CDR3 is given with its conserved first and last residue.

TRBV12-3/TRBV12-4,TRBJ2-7,CASSYTGFEQYF
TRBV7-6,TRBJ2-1,CASSRHRGLVDNEQFF
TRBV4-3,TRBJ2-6,CASSQEYRVYSGANVLTF
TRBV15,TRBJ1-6,CATSRATGNNSPLHF
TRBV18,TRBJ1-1,CASSLRDRVTEAFF
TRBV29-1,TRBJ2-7,CSVLFGGSYEQYF
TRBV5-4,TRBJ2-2,CASSLGGNGELFF
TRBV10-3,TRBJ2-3,CAISENLADTDTQYF
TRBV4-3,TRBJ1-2,CASSQRTAANYGYTF
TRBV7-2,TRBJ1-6,CASSLAAGLSWSPLHF
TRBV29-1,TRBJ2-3,CSVAGLADSTDTQYF
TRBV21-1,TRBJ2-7,CASSTRDSATSYEQYF
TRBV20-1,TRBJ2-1,CSARPGTSGSSYNEQFF
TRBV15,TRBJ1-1,CATIERGRNTEAFF
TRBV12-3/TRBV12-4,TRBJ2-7,CASRQSGRGVSYEQYF